This TCR beta chain came from a study of T cell responses to AZD1222 COVID-19 vaccine (dated by TCRdb to the early 2020s). Background on the whole study: Because spike-specific TCR depth and breadth did not differ between the two schedules, AZD1222 recipients who got a second dose at roughly 4 weeks were pooled with those who got a second dose at roughly 12 weeks. A total of under 250 trial participants underwent TCR sequencing, of whom 200 to 220 had received two doses of AZD1222 and roughly 26 had received two doses of the MenACWY control vaccine. Enrollment into the trials was organized by age into subgroups of 18-55, 56-69 and 70-plus years, and those subgroups contained about 160, 30 and 59 TCR-sequenced participants, respectively. Broad study findings and their caveats: Because no day 14 peak-response samples were available, the repertoires could be characterized only after the peak T cell response. In the small 56-69-year group, the increase in depth fell short of significance, most likely because of low power. After two AZD1222 doses, both the breadth and the depth of spike-specific TCRs were significantly higher than at day 0 and than in MenACWY recipients. CD4 TCRs associated with the vaccine covered the entire spike protein, and the dominant responses were in regions 160-218 and 743-854. Reportedly, close to half of the unique spike-specific TCRs recognized epitopes lying outside the regions that are mutated in the B.1.351 and B.1.1.7 variants. Conclusions about previously exposed vaccinees are limited, since just a handful of AZD1222 recipients were seropositive for SARS-CoV-2 at baseline. Most participants were white British and females outnumbered males, and the authors suggested that clonal diversity may have been underestimated.

Trimming costs V 1 base and J 2 bases, and their ends lie 9 bases apart. Measured from the cysteine to the phenylalanine, the CDR3 is 14 residues long. Only the CDR3 part of the read is kept: 42 bases, read in frame from the first base. CDR1 SGHVS and CDR2 FQNEAQ were looked up in the germline V gene. The time point label, read with the paper, signifies: baseline before first vaccination. The vaccinee samples were drawn from two UK trials, COV001 and COV002, one of which was a single-blind randomized controlled phase 2/3 trial testing AZD1222 (ChAdOx1 nCoV-19) in healthy adults. Trial participant PBMC samples were collected at day 0 and day 28 after the second dose for TCRbeta chain sequencing. The CDR3 regions of human TCRbeta chains were analyzed by immunosequencing. In the source study's methods: Repertoire TCRs were checked for matches against a reference library of SARS-CoV-2-specific TCRs that had been generated using the MIRA antigen-specificity platform. Breadth meant the fraction of unique TCRs that were SARS-CoV-2-associated, whereas depth meant the fraction of total T cells that were SARS-CoV-2-associated. Using the MIRA data, each spike-specific TCR was mapped to the spike region that the TCR reacts to and placed in a CD4 or CD8 class. Log10-transformed breadth and depth values were compared by one-way ANOVA with Sidak's multiple comparisons tests. In its TCRdb copy, this immuneACCESS table keeps in-frame sequences only and misses some clones. Where compared with another copy, unresolved V genes explain less than half of these, and the others have no known cause. Clone size and V and J calls were adopted from that table, with D and trimming inferred from the DNA. Here the sample has around 250,000 clones; more than 80% occur a single time. The ten top clones hold around 0.58% of the sample.

Worth noting for this clone: Its specific antigen is unknown. No quality values exist for individual bases; no much larger clone is one base distant.

The sequenced sample was peripheral blood, obtained on day 0 of AZD1222 vaccination. This chain joins TRBV7-8 to TRBJ2-7, with no reliable assignment of the D segment. This TCR derives from an adult in good health. Here is the DNA: TGTGCCAGCAGCTTAGAGGGCACCCCCTACGAGCAGTACTTC. Protein translation: CASSLEGTPYEQYF.